Presented here are 10 T cell receptor beta chains from one specimen sequenced in a study of T cells in localized non-small cell lung cancer. The repertoire was sequenced with immunoSEQ multiplex PCR; TCRdb's copy has only in-frame clones and lacks some. The sample shows 25,000 or so clones, roughly 90% of them seen only once. The sequencing used peripheral blood, collected before any cancer treatment. Receptor source: a female donor of 60 years or more with stage I lung adenocarcinoma.

V usage is TRBV5-1 and J usage is TRBJ1-1; 9 bases align to TRBD1. The CDR3 sequence is 15 residues long. J gave up 0 bases and V 5 bases, and 5 bases lay outside the gene matches. Germline CDR1 is SGHRS and CDR2 is YFSETQ. CDR3 sequence reads: CASSSGTGLNTEAFF. The CDR3 DNA reads TGCGCCAGCAGTTCGGGGACAGGGTTGAACACTGAAGCTTTCTTT. Looking up the rest from reference TRBV5-1 and TRBJ1-1 gives the full variable domain: KAGVTQTPRYLIKTRGQQVTLSCSPISGHRSVSWYQQTPGQGLQFLFEYFSETQRNKGNFPGRFSGRQFSNSRSEMNVSTLELGDSALYLCASSSGTGLNTEAFFGQGTRLTVV.

This sequence joins TRBV27 and TRBJ2-5, with D possibly TRBD1 on 7 matching bases. CDR3 length: 14 amino acids. CDR1 MNHEY and CDR2 SMNVEV come from the germline V gene (reference sequence). The V and J ends lost 5 bases and 4 bases respectively, with 14 bases between them. CDR3 sequence reads: CASSVRRGVETQYF. CDR3 sequence (DNA): TGTGCCAGCAGTGTCCGCAGGGGGGTAGAGACCCAGTACTTC.

V gene TRBV27 combines with J gene TRBJ2-7; 9 nucleotides agree with TRBD1. Germline-derived CDR1 and CDR2 are MNHEY and SMNVEV (reference sequence). With V trimmed by 8 bases and J by 5 bases, 7 bases remained unmatched. This CDR3 contains 13 residues. The CDR3: CASRTGQGNEQYF. For the CDR3, the DNA is TGTGCCAGCCGCACGGGACAGGGTAACGAGCAGTACTTC.

This sequence joins TRBV29-1 and TRBJ2-5; TRBD1 agrees at 9 bases. Losses at the gene ends were 8 bases for V and 3 bases for J; bases not matched to a gene: 10. The CDR3 is 14 residues long. Germline V CDR1 and CDR2: SQVTM, ANQGSEA. This CDR3 is CSSDRGWGEETQYF. In nucleotides, the CDR3 is TGCAGCTCGGACAGGGGATGGGGCGAAGAGACCCAGTACTTC.

The chain couples TRBV6-1 to TRBJ1-2; the D gene is possibly TRBD1 (6 bases). V lost 0 bases to trimming and J lost 4 bases, with 15 bases between them. The CDR3 totals 16 residues. The germline V gene encodes CDR1 MNHNS and CDR2 SASEGT. The CDR3 DNA reads TGTGCCAGCAGTGAAGCGCTTATGTCAGGGGCCTATGGCTACACCTTC. This codes for CASSEALMSGAYGYTF.

This clone came up once. The V call is TRBV2, the J call TRBJ1-2; 7 bases agree with TRBD1. CDR1 SNHLY and CDR2 FYNNEI come from the germline V gene. V was pared by 4 bases and J by 4 bases, with 9 bases of the junction left unmatched. CDR3 size: 15 residues. CDR3 in amino acids: CASSVEGAIGYGYTF. The CDR3 coding sequence is TGTGCCAGCAGTGTAGAGGGGGCGATCGGCTATGGCTACACCTTC.

The rearrangement uses TRBV2 and TRBJ2-7; no clear D gene. The CDR3 loop spans 12 amino acids. From germline, CDR1 is SNHLY and CDR2 FYNNEI. V lost 6 bases, J lost 9 bases, and 15 bases lay in between. CDR3 bases: TGTGCCAGCAGAGGCTCTCAACGCACGCAGTACTTC. It yields the protein CASRGSQRTQYF.

This sequence joins TRBV27 and TRBJ2-3, with a possible D match to TRBD2 (6 bases). Germline CDR1 and CDR2: MNHEY and SMNVEV (reference sequence). CDR3 length equals 15 residues. Trimming pared 5 bases from V and 6 bases from J, leaving 18 bases between. The CDR3, as DNA: TGTGCCAGCAGTCCTGGGCGGGATCCTCCGGATACGCAGTATTTT. Encoded protein: CASSPGRDPPDTQYF.

The CDR3 nucleotides are TGTGCCAGTGACGGGGCGGGACAGGGCGCAGTCCTGACTTTC. Encoded protein: CASDGAGQGAVLTF. The chain is built from TRBV19 and TRBJ2-6; 9 bases are shared with TRBD1. Losses at the gene ends were 8 bases for V and 13 bases for J; bases not matched to a gene: 12. Germline V gene sequence: CDR1 LNHDA, CDR2 SQIVND (reference sequence). This CDR3 has 14 residues.

The rearrangement joins TRBV9 to TRBJ2-7, with D perhaps matching TRBD1 or TRBD2 (5 bases each). Germline-derived CDR1 and CDR2 are SGDLS and YYNGEE. CDR3 size: 15 residues. The germline V and J ends were trimmed by 0 bases and 0 bases, with 10 bases remaining between them. The CDR3 sequence: CASSVGGRSSYEQYF. Here the CDR3 DNA reads TGTGCCAGCAGCGTAGGGGGACGGAGCTCCTACGAGCAGTACTTC.